The T cell receptor (beta chain) under discussion was sequenced for a study of chemoradiotherapy in HPV16-positive cancers. Study-wide background: Candidate HPV-specific clones and shared TCR motifs came from a couple of HPV16-positive patients.

The assay was immunoSEQ multiplex PCR, and TCRdb's table has in-frame clones only and misses some. The sample lists about 5,000 clones; about 92% were seen once. Study-level results: During treatment, candidate HPV-specific clones and E7-related motifs expanded in tumor. HPV-responsive T-cell expansion during chemoradiotherapy was linked to improved recurrence-free survival in HPV16-positive patients.

Over chemoradiotherapy, repertoires were sampled more than once. CDR3 length equals 12 residues. Deletions cut 5 bases from V and 0 bases from J, with 4 bases between. Per germline, CDR1 MDHEN and CDR2 SYDVKM. Details on this clone: Its target is not known.

The sequence derives from a human donor with HPV-associated anogenital cancer. The gene calls are TRBV28 and TRBJ1-1; D uncertain. This specimen was taken from a patient who underwent chemoradiotherapy. The CDR3 coding sequence is TGTGCCAGCAGTCTCATGAACACTGAAGCTTTCTTT. This translates into CASSLMNTEAFF. Variable domain in full (rest from reference TRBV28 and TRBJ1-1): DVKVTQSSRYLVKRTGEKVFLECVQDMDHENMFWYRQDPGLGLRLIYFSYDVKMKEKGDIPEGYSVSREKKERFSLILESASTNQTSMYLCASSLMNTEAFFGQGTRLTVV.